This T cell receptor (beta chain) appears in the sequencing data of a study of radiation and T cells in renal cell carcinoma (TCRdb year 2020). Context from the whole study: Samples came from a clinical trial, in which primary renal cell carcinomas received 15 Gy stereotactic body radiation therapy followed by nephrectomy 4 weeks later. In total, 50 to 55 samples underwent TCR beta sequencing: roughly 26 tumors plus 27 peripheral blood samples. A total of about 4 million unique CDR3 nucleotide sequences, encoding 2,500,000 or so unique CDR3 amino acid sequences, were found across all 50 or so samples. Study-wide findings and limitations: An increase in top tumor clonotypes in blood was observed from baseline to 2 weeks post-radiation, followed by contraction by 4 weeks, which was taken to suggest transient expansion of tumor-resident clones. Effects of radiation dose or scheduling on the TCR repertoire could not be addressed with the single-armed trial design. Tracking of blood repertoire dynamics stopped at roughly 29 days after treatment, with no follow-up past that point. Because no pretreatment tumor biopsies were available, whether clonotypes were present in the tumor at baseline could not be determined.

Details on this clone: Its target antigen remains unknown. The sample holds no much larger clone one base away, and base qualities are not on file.

CDR1 and CDR2 are drawn from the germline V gene: MDHEN, SYDVKM. The trim is 5 bases for V and 9 bases for J, with a gap of 14 bases between the germline ends. The CDR3, cysteine through phenylalanine, is 12 amino acids long. CDR3 DNA is the only sequence kept; it has 36 bases, read in frame from the first base. The immunoSEQ kit was used, according to the manufacturer's recommendations, to generate TCR beta libraries from genomic DNA. For library preparation, a first multiplex PCR was performed with proprietary primers, followed by a second PCR in which unique barcodes were added, and bead cleanups were performed after each round. A kit-provided positive control reaction and a negative control reaction were included in every sample batch. The final libraries underwent checking on an Agilent 4200 TapeStation D1000 ScreenTape, volumetric pooling, and quantification by qPCR. An Illumina NextSeq500 fitted with a MidOutput 150-cycle cartridge performed the sequencing, running 156 Read1 cycles and 15 Index1 cycles with the kit's custom primers. The pooled library was loaded at 1.0 pM with a 20% PhiX control spike-in. As for the authors' bioinformatics: The vendor-processed data were analyzed in R, and a clonotype was defined as all T cells that share the same CDR3 nucleotide sequence. For clone abundance analyses, frequencies were normalized to the 10,000 most abundant clones in each sample. Public T cell clones, which averaged fewer than five per sample, were removed prior to analysis. Tumor-enriched clonotypes and baseline blood-enriched clonotypes were defined as those with an abundance difference of at least 32-fold between compartments. Clonotypes expanded or contracted between blood time points were identified with a beta-binomial differential abundance model. Tumor-blood repertoire similarity was measured with the Baroni-Urbani and Buser coefficient, and group comparisons used two-tailed Wilcoxon tests in R. The source is immuneACCESS, and TCRdb retained only in-frame sequences with V and J called. Part of the clones is not carried over; for the studies checked, unresolved V genes explain less than half of this, and the remainder is unexplained. The DNA gave D and trimming, while V, J and clone size come from that table. A total of some 150,000 clones appear in this sample, roughly 80% of them only once. The ten largest clonotypes hold less than 25% of the sample.

Interpreted using the paper, the time point label stands for: baseline pretreatment blood. The treatment or condition label of this sample denotes: 15 Gy SBRT to primary tumor, nephrectomy 4 weeks later. To follow tumor-enriched clonotypes, serial peripheral blood was collected from radiation-treated patients at baseline and at 2 weeks and 4 weeks after SBRT. All patients had renal cell carcinoma with clear cell pathology. The QIAamp DNA Blood Mini Kit (Qiagen) was used to prepare genomic DNA for TCR sequencing. The analyses included just those samples that passed every quality control check. This chain joins TRBV28 to TRBJ2-7; the D gene is perhaps TRBD1, on 6 matching bases. This TCR derives from a woman between 50 and 59 years old with renal cell carcinoma. This material consisted of blood, taken from a patient whose treatment included radiotherapy and nephrectomy. The nucleotide sequence is given as TGTGCCAGCAGTCGACAGGTTTCGGGGCAGTACTTC. It codes for CASSRQVSGQYF. When the CDR3 is completed using the reference TRBV28 and TRBJ2-7 genes on either side, the full variable domain is DVKVTQSSRYLVKRTGEKVFLECVQDMDHENMFWYRQDPGLGLRLIYFSYDVKMKEKGDIPEGYSVSREKKERFSLILESASTNQTSMYLCASSRQVSGQYFGPGTRLTVT.